This T cell receptor (beta chain) was documented in a study of T cells after posttransplantation cyclophosphamide (dated by TCRdb to 2016 to 2017). For the study in its entirety: T cell repertoire reconstitution was tracked by TRB sequencing after myeloablative bone marrow transplantation in which posttransplantation cyclophosphamide was used as GVHD prophylaxis. Samples from about 33 PTCy-treated patients, along with samples from some 17 of their related bone marrow donors, underwent antigen receptor sequencing. Blood from every one of the 30 or so PTCy patients who had 1-year posttransplant specimens underwent TRB sequencing. Up to about 3 additional blood samples from 2 to 5.2 years after transplant were also TRB-sequenced in 3 patients, as was pretransplant blood from 4 patients. Because TRA and TRB clonality correlated tightly in roughly nine samples, later TCR analyses were limited to TRB. Public TRB sequences were compared against a database of over 3,000 sequences linked to responses to pathogens, tumor antigens, self-antigens and alloantigens. Overall study outcomes, separate from this receptor: Donor-recipient similarity was low at 1-2 months but rose over the first year, and later blood repertoires were often dominated by donor CD8+ memory clones. The TRB repertoires of T cells infiltrating skin or GI tract showed only limited overlap with the TRB repertoires of T cells in blood. Across 40 to 55 patients, TRB clonality was highly associated with recipient CMV seropositivity and CMV reactivation, and diversity in PTCy patients was similar to diversity in CNI/methotrexate controls.

PTCy-treated patients came from a prospective multi-institutional clinical trial. Peripheral blood and bone marrow mononuclear cells were isolated by Ficoll-Hypaque density centrifugation and were cryopreserved. To note about this clone: What antigen it recognizes has not been identified. Per-nucleotide qualities are absent, and no much larger clonotype sits a single base away.

Genomic DNA was the input for TRB sequencing, which was run either with the immunoSEQ assay at survey resolution or with the hsTCRB kit. The paper's data handling went like this. The immunoSEQ software was used for initial read processing, and the LymphoSeq R package was used for repertoire analyses. For each TRB dataset, clonality was calculated as 1 minus normalized Shannon entropy, and the Gini coefficient was computed as well. Phenotypes of unsorted samples were inferred by mapping TRB sequences from sorted subsets of the recipient or donor onto unsorted samples of the same recipient. Not all clones reach the TCRdb copy of this immuneACCESS table, which keeps in-frame sequences only. Checked studies attribute under half of the gap to unresolved V genes and leave the rest unexplained. V, J and clone size reflect that table, while D and trimming were determined from the DNA. The sample table holds fewer than 40,000 clones, of which over 85% were seen once. About 15% of the sample is taken by the ten largest.

V sheds 5 bases and J sheds 0 bases, leaving 13 bases between their ends. Its CDR3 holds 15 amino acids, cysteine through phenylalanine. The CDR3 DNA has 45 bases and is translated from base 1. From a lookup of the germline V gene, CDR1 and CDR2 are SGHTA and FQGTGA. The rearranged segments are TRBV7-3 and TRBJ2-5; the D region possibly corresponds to TRBD1 (6 bases align). This TCR was recovered from a middle-aged woman with a blood cancer, CMV-positive, and with a related stem cell donor. Sample: PBMCs. CDR3 sequence: CASSGSGGYQETQYF. At the DNA level, the sequence is TGTGCCAGCAGCGGAAGTGGGGGCTACCAAGAGACCCAGTACTTC.